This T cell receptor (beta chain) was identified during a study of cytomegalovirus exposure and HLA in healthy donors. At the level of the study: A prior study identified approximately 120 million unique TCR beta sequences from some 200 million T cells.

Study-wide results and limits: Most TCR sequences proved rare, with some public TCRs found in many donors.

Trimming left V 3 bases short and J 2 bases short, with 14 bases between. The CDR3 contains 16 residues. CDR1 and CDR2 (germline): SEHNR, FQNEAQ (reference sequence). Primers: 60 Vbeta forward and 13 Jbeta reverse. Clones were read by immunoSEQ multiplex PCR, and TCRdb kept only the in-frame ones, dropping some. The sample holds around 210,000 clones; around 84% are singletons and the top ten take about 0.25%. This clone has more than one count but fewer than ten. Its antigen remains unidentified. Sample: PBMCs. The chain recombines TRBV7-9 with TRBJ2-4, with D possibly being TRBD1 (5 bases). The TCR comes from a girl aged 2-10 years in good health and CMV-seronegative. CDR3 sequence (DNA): TGTGCCAGCAGCTTCTCTCCGACAGAAACCAAAAACATTCAGTACTTC. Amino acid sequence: CASSFSPTETKNIQYF. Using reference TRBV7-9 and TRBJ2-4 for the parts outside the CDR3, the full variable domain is DTGVSQNPRHKITKRGQNVTFRCDPISEHNRLYWYRQTLGQGPEFLTYFQNEAQLEKSRLLSDRFSAERPKGSFSTLEIQRTEQGDSAMYLCASSFSPTETKNIQYFGAGTRLSVL.